The 25 T cell receptor beta chains below all came from one sample that was sequenced in a study of T cell responses to AZD1222 COVID-19 vaccine. Sequencing was performed with immunoSEQ multiplex PCR; in TCRdb, only in-frame clones are kept and a portion is missing. In the table there are 100,000 to 150,000 clones, roughly 87% of which are singletons. The material was peripheral blood, obtained on day 0 of AZD1222 vaccination. The source is an adult in good health.

This clone was counted a few times. For the CDR3, the DNA is TGTGCCAGCAGCGACGCAATGTGGGACCAGTACTTC. Translating gives CASSDAMWDQYF. This rearrangement joins TRBV7-9 to TRBJ2-5; the D is unclear. Trimming cost V 5 bases and J 10 bases, with 14 bases left between them. Per germline, CDR1 SEHNR and CDR2 FQNEAQ (reference sequence). The CDR3 covers 12 residues.

The chain uses TRBV28 and TRBJ2-3; D ambiguous. In germline, CDR1 is MDHEN, CDR2 SYDVKM. Trimming shortened V by 2 bases and J by 6 bases, and 9 bases separated the two germline ends. The CDR3 loop spans 13 amino acids. The CDR3, as DNA: TGTGCCAGCAGTTTAATCGCCCCGGATACGCAGTATTTT. Translated: CASSLIAPDTQYF.

The chain carries TRBV7-6 and TRBJ1-3; TRBD1 aligns across 7 bases. V was pared by 4 bases and J by 1 base, with 4 bases of the junction left unmatched. The CDR3 is made up of 15 amino acids. Germline CDR1 reads SGHVS; CDR2 reads FNYEAQ. The CDR3 protein is CASSSPGGSGNTIYF. The CDR3 DNA reads TGTGCCAGCAGCTCCCCAGGGGGGTCTGGAAACACCATATATTTT.

The chain joins TRBV5-5 to TRBJ2-5; a possible D gene is TRBD1 (6 bases). The germline V and J ends were trimmed by 0 bases and 4 bases, with 10 bases remaining between them. Germline V lookup: CDR1 SGHKS, CDR2 YYEKEE (reference sequence). CDR3 size: 14 residues. The CDR3 loop is CASSLGQARETQYF. The CDR3, as DNA: TGTGCCAGCAGCTTGGGACAGGCTAGAGAGACCCAGTACTTC.

The chain couples TRBV18 to TRBJ2-1; the D is unclear. Germline V gene data show CDR1 as KGHSH and CDR2 as LQKENI. This CDR3 is 14 amino acids long. The V end lost 0 bases, the J end lost 4 bases, and 7 bases lay between the germline ends. As DNA, the CDR3 is TGTGCCAGCTCACCACCGTCCCAGTACAATGAGCAGTTCTTC. Translating gives CASSPPSQYNEQFF.

The genes are TRBV4-1 and TRBJ2-4, with D perhaps TRBD2 (5 bases). Germline CDR1 and CDR2: MGHRA and YSYEKL. V lost 1 base to trimming and J lost 0 bases, with 7 bases between them. CDR3 size: 15 residues. The CDR3 here is CASSQVGLAKNIQYF. The DNA of the CDR3 is TGCGCCAGCAGCCAAGTCGGACTAGCCAAAAACATTCAGTACTTC.

The gene calls are TRBV3-1 (or the pseudogene TRBV3-2) and TRBJ1-2, with D unclear. The germline gives CDR1 LGHDT, CDR2 YNNKEL (reference sequence). V lost 4 bases, J lost 4 bases, and 7 bases lay in between. CDR3 size: 12 residues. Here the CDR3 DNA reads TGTGCCAGCAGCCGGCGGGCCTATGGCTACACCTTC. It specifies CASSRRAYGYTF.

The chain is built from TRBV7-9 and TRBJ2-1; 12 bases align to TRBD2. The V gene end was trimmed by 4 bases and the J gene end by 3 bases; junction bases not matched to a gene: 7. The CDR3 length is 17 residues. Germline loops: CDR1 SEHNR, CDR2 FQNEAQ (reference sequence). As DNA, the CDR3 is TGTGCCAGCAGCTCGACCGGGACTAGCGGGCGCTACAATGAGCAGTTCTTC. Protein: CASSSTGTSGRYNEQFF.

The rearrangement uses TRBV12-3 or TRBV12-4 and TRBJ2-3; D remains ambiguous. Between the trimmed V and J ends, which lost 5 bases and 6 bases, there was a span of 9 bases. The CDR3 covers 12 residues. For the CDR3, the DNA is TGTGCCAGCAGTGTCCTCATGGATACGCAGTATTTT. This codes for CASSVLMDTQYF.

The gene calls are TRBV30 and TRBJ1-2; D perhaps matches TRBD1 (5 bases). V was trimmed by 5 bases and J by 5 bases, leaving 15 bases between them. The germline V gene has CDR1 GTSNPN and CDR2 SVGIG (reference sequence). This CDR3 is 13 amino acids long. CDR3 sequence reads: CAWFGTAPYGYTF. DNA of the CDR3: TGTGCCTGGTTCGGGACGGCTCCTTATGGCTACACCTTC.

The chain joins TRBV6-6 to TRBJ1-2; a weak D match, TRBD1 (5 bases). The V and J ends lost 6 bases and 5 bases respectively, with 13 bases between them. This CDR3 has 13 residues. The germline V gene encodes CDR1 MNHNY and CDR2 SVGAGI (reference sequence). CDR3 nucleotide sequence: TGTGCCAGCAGGCAGGGACTGATTTATGGCTACACCTTC. This sequence encodes CASRQGLIYGYTF.

The J gene is TRBJ1-2, the V gene TRBV27; TRBD1 is a possible D gene (5 bases). Trimming cost V 7 bases and J 4 bases, with 19 bases left between them. Germline V lookup: CDR1 MNHEY, CDR2 SMNVEV (reference sequence). This CDR3 spans 15 amino acids. Here the CDR3 reads CASTRTAGGGYGYTF. The CDR3 coding sequence is TGTGCCAGCACCCGAACGGCCGGGGGAGGCTATGGCTACACCTTC.

This chain connects TRBV19 to TRBJ2-3; D is uncertain. The V gene lost 2 bases and the J gene lost 6 bases, with 9 bases spanning the gap. CDR3 length: 13 amino acids. Germline assignment: CDR1 LNHDA and CDR2 SQIVND (reference sequence). CDR3 bases: TGTGCCAGTAGTATAACGTTTAAGGATACGCAGTATTTT. It is translated as CASSITFKDTQYF.

The chain joins TRBV18 to TRBJ1-1; the match to TRBD1 covers 8 bases. There are 13 residues in the CDR3. Germline V gene data show CDR1 as KGHSH and CDR2 as LQKENI. V lost 5 bases to trimming and J lost 8 bases; unmatched junction nucleotides: 7. CDR3 protein: CASSIGQGLEAFF. The CDR3 region has the DNA TGTGCCAGCTCAATCGGACAGGGACTAGAAGCTTTCTTT.

This chain connects TRBV4-2 to TRBJ1-6; the D gene is possibly TRBD1 (6 bases). The V end was cut by 6 bases, the J end by 0 bases, with 12 bases between. This CDR3 spans 16 amino acids. The germline gives CDR1 LGHNA, CDR2 YNFKEQ. CDR3 in DNA: TGTGCCAGCAGTGACGGGGGCCGCTCCTATAATTCACCCCTCCACTTT. This sequence encodes CASSDGGRSYNSPLHF.

Comment on this clone: In this CDR3 the conserved last residue, phenylalanine or tryptophan, is missing, so a read error is likely. It is unclear where the CDR3 begins or ends on the DNA, so no DNA is shown, and the CDR3 is as TCRdb lists it. The chain links TRBV12-5 to TRBJ1-2. Germline CDR1 is LGHNT and CDR2 is FRNRAP. Counting both end residues, the CDR3 totals 12 amino acids. The CDR3 is CASGTLQRLQVI.

The rearrangement uses TRBV18 and TRBJ1-2; TRBD1 might be the D (5 bases). The germline CDR1 and CDR2 sequences are KGHSH and LQKENI. This CDR3 contains 15 residues. V shed 3 bases and J shed 7 bases, with 18 bases lying between them. The CDR3 coding sequence is TGTGCCAGCTCACCCCCGATGGGGGACCTTCGTGGCTACACCTTC. Amino acids: CASSPPMGDLRGYTF.

The chain links TRBV6-6 to TRBJ2-6; D possibly matches TRBD1 or TRBD2 (6 bases each). CDR1 MNHNY and CDR2 SVGAGI come from the germline V gene (reference sequence). Trimming took 5 bases from V and 0 from J, leaving 14 bases between them. The CDR3 runs 17 residues. The CDR3 DNA is TGTGCCAGCAGTCCCGGGGGCCTACTCTCTGGGGCCAACGTCCTGACTTTC. This encodes CASSPGGLLSGANVLTF.

The V gene is TRBV28, the J gene TRBJ2-5; D is unclear. CDR3 length: 12 amino acids. Trimming took 6 bases from V and 4 from J, leaving 9 bases between them. The germline V gene has CDR1 MDHEN and CDR2 SYDVKM. The CDR3 sequence is CASRRFRETQYF. The CDR3 nucleotides read TGTGCCAGCAGGCGATTCCGAGAGACCCAGTACTTC.

This clone was seen just once. The gene calls are TRBV6-2 or TRBV6-3 and TRBJ2-7; D is perhaps TRBD1 or TRBD2 (5 bases each). CDR1 and CDR2 from the germline V gene are MNHEY and SVGEGT. The V and J ends lost 4 bases and 4 bases respectively, with 14 bases between them. This CDR3 region has 14 residues. The DNA of the CDR3 is TGTGCCAGCAGTTTTTCCGACAGCGGATACGAGCAGTACTTC. It specifies CASSFSDSGYEQYF.

This chain connects TRBV11-2 to TRBJ2-2; 7 bases match TRBD1. The trim removed 3 bases at V and 0 bases at J, leaving 7 bases unmatched. CDR3 length: 17 residues. From germline, CDR1 is SGHAT and CDR2 FQNNGV. The CDR3 here is CASSFPVQGANTGELFF. CDR3 DNA sequence: TGTGCCAGCAGCTTCCCCGTTCAGGGGGCGAACACCGGGGAGCTGTTTTTT. Full variable domain (rest looked up from reference TRBV11-2 and TRBJ2-2): EAGVAQSPRYKIIEKRQSVAFWCNPISGHATLYWYQQILGQGPKLLIQFQNNGVVDDSQLPKDRFSAERLKGVDSTLKIQPAKLEDSAVYLCASSFPVQGANTGELFFGEGSRLTVL.

In this sample, this clone turned up once. The genes are TRBV5-5 and TRBJ2-3; D gene unclear. Trimming removed 3 bases at V and 4 bases at J, with 9 bases between. The CDR3 sequence is 13 residues long. Per germline, CDR1 SGHKS and CDR2 YYEKEE (reference sequence). The CDR3 DNA is TGTGCCAGCAGCTCGAGTTGGCCAGATACGCAGTATTTT. Translating gives CASSSSWPDTQYF. The full variable domain, in which reference TRBV5-5 and TRBJ2-3 provide the parts outside the CDR3, is DAGVTQSPTHLIKTRGQQVTLRCSPISGHKSVSWYQQVLGQGPQFIFQYYEKEERGRGNFPDRFSARQFPNYSSELNVNALLLGDSALYLCASSSSWPDTQYFGPGTRLTVL.

V is TRBV19 and J is TRBJ1-5, with D unclear. V dropped 3 bases and J dropped 9 bases, with 15 bases sitting between them. Germline lookup yields CDR1 LNHDA and CDR2 SQIVND (reference sequence). The CDR3 sequence is 14 residues long. The chain's CDR3 is CASSIQEGLTPQHF. The CDR3 region has the DNA TGTGCCAGTAGTATTCAAGAAGGGCTGACGCCCCAGCATTTT.

The chain couples TRBV27 to TRBJ2-7; a weak D match, TRBD2 (7 bases). The V gene lost 6 bases and the J gene lost 2 bases, with 20 bases spanning the gap. CDR3 length: 16 amino acids. The germline V gene encodes CDR1 MNHEY and CDR2 SMNVEV (reference sequence). CDR3: CASSSKGGGGPYEQYF. Written as DNA, the CDR3 is TGTGCCAGCAGCTCAAAAGGCGGGGGCGGACCCTACGAGCAGTACTTC.

The chain joins TRBV5-6 to TRBJ1-2; 7 positions agree with TRBD1. V lost 3 bases to trimming and J lost 5 bases; unmatched junction nucleotides: 7. CDR1 SGHDT and CDR2 YYEEEE come from the germline V gene. The CDR3 sequence is 14 residues long. The CDR3 DNA follows: TGTGCCAGCAGCTGGAACCGGGACAGATATGGCTACACCTTC. Residues: CASSWNRDRYGYTF.